What follows describes a single T cell receptor beta chain. TRB was amplified from about 250-500 ng of blood genomic DNA. The data belong to a study of T and B cells in COVID-19 patients. Study context: COVID-19 patients gave peripheral blood either during active infection or after recovery. Critical illness requiring mechanical ventilation or extracorporeal membrane oxygenation affected about 60% of the roughly 20 active-infection patients. Most recovered patients had mild to moderate COVID-19 treated as outpatients.

BIOMED2 TRB-A/B primer pools were used in multiplex TRB PCR. A single record per CDR3 protein comes from TCRdb applying MiXCR to the multiplex PCR reads. The table includes 6,000 to 9,000 distinct CDR3 sequences, around 28% detected once. Trimming stripped 6 bases from V and 5 bases from J, with 13 bases between. Germline V CDR1 and CDR2: MNHEY, SMNVEV (reference sequence). The CDR3 extends over 13 amino acids. The sequence was collected from a human donor with active COVID-19. This rearrangement joins TRBV27 to TRBJ1-2; tentatively, D is TRBD1 (5 bases). Material for sequencing was blood. CDR3: CASRLKGTYGYTF. In DNA form, the CDR3 reads TGTGCCAGCAGACTGAAGGGGACTTATGGCTACACCTTC.